Each of the 27 T cell receptor beta chains below was sequenced from the same sample in a study of OX40 agonist ivuxolimab in advanced cancers. TCRdb keeps only in-frame clones here, not all; method: immunoSEQ multiplex PCR. The sample carries roughly 100,000 clones, more than 75% recorded once. The sequencing here drew on CD4+ or CD8+ T cells sorted from blood, taken in a trial of the OX40 agonist ivuxolimab. All receptors derive from an adult with an advanced solid tumor such as melanoma, head and neck, liver or kidney cancer.

This clone was observed once. The V call is TRBV4-2, the J call TRBJ2-5, with 12 bases aligning to TRBD2. The CDR3 loop spans 15 amino acids. V was pared by 1 base and J by 5 bases, with 2 bases of the junction left unmatched. Germline assignment: CDR1 LGHNA and CDR2 YNFKEQ. CDR3 sequence: CASSQGTSGVETQYF. The CDR3 DNA sequence: TGTGCCAGCAGCCAAGGGACTAGCGGGGTGGAGACCCAGTACTTC.

This clone was seen only a few times. The J gene is TRBJ1-5, the V gene TRBV27; maybe TRBD1 (5 bases). CDR3 length: 15 residues. Per the germline V gene, CDR1 is MNHEY and CDR2 is SMNVEV (reference sequence). V lost 0 bases, J lost 2 bases, and 8 bases lay in between. The CDR3 coding sequence is TGTGCCAGCAGTTTATCCAGGGTGGGCAATCAGCCCCAGCATTTT. It specifies CASSLSRVGNQPQHF.

The genes are TRBV6-5 and TRBJ2-7; D is unclear. Per germline, CDR1 MNHEY and CDR2 SVGAGI. Trimming removed 1 base from V and 6 bases from J, with 4 bases in between. The CDR3 has 11 residues. CDR3 protein: CASSYLGEQYF. CDR3 coding DNA: TGTGCCAGCAGTTACTTAGGCGAGCAGTACTTC.

The genes are TRBV23-1 and TRBJ2-7, with D unresolved. TRBV23-1 is recorded as an ORF, its role being uncertain. CDR3 length equals 9 residues. Trimming stripped 11 bases from V and 7 bases from J, with 9 bases between. The CDR3 spells CAWRNEQYF. CDR3 in DNA: TGCGCCTGGCGGAATGAGCAGTACTTC.

As DNA, the CDR3 is TGTGCCAGCAGCCAAGACAGGGTCTCTGGAAACACCATATATTTT. This gives the protein CASSQDRVSGNTIYF. This chain connects TRBV2 to TRBJ1-3; 7 bases line up with TRBD1. V trimming: 6 bases; J trimming: 0 bases; junction bases outside the gene matches: 5. Germline V gives CDR1 SNHLY, CDR2 FYNNEI. CDR3 size: 15 residues.

The chain is built from TRBV19 and TRBJ2-1, with a possible D match to TRBD2 (6 bases). CDR3 length equals 15 residues. Trimming took 10 bases from V and 2 from J, leaving 18 bases between them. CDR1 and CDR2 from the germline V gene are LNHDA and SQIVND (reference sequence). The CDR3, as DNA: TGTGCCATTCCCCCCCCTAGCGCGGCCTACAATGAGCAGTTCTTC. Its protein product is CAIPPPSAAYNEQFF.

There are many counts of this clone. This chain uses TRBV4-1 with TRBJ1-1; 7 positions agree with TRBD1. CDR1 is MGHRA, CDR2 YSYEKL, per germline. Unmatched junction bases numbered 17, after V lost 1 base and J lost 3 bases. The CDR3 extends over 19 amino acids. CDR3 residues: CASSQGMVRTGTRDTEAFF. CDR3 coding DNA: TGCGCCAGCAGCCAAGGGATGGTCAGGACAGGTACGCGGGACACTGAAGCTTTCTTT.

The rearrangement uses TRBV5-1 and TRBJ1-3, with 9 nucleotides matching TRBD1. CDR1 is SGHRS and CDR2 is YFSETQ in the germline V gene. The CDR3 is 15 residues long. After removal of 5 bases from V and 0 bases from J, the junction contained 3 bases not matched to a gene. DNA for the CDR3: TGCGCCAGCAGAGGGACAGGGTCCTCTGGAAACACCATATATTTT. Its translation is CASRGTGSSGNTIYF.

The V call is TRBV7-3, the J call TRBJ2-7; 7 bases are shared with TRBD1. CDR1 SGHTA and CDR2 FQGTGA come from the germline V gene. The V segment lost 5 bases and the J segment 2 bases; nucleotides outside the gene matches: 12. CDR3 length: 16 residues. The DNA of the CDR3 is TGTGCCAGCAGCCCAGGGGGACAGCCAAAAGCCTACGAGCAGTACTTC. Its translation is CASSPGGQPKAYEQYF. The full variable domain, completed using reference TRBV7-3 and TRBJ2-7, is GAGVSQTPSNKVTEKGKYVELRCDPISGHTALYWYRQSLGQGPEFLIYFQGTGAADDSGLPNDRFFAVRPEGSVSTLKIQRTERGDSAVYLCASSPGGQPKAYEQYFGPGTRLTVT.

The chain employs TRBV5-1 and TRBJ2-1; D gene uncertain. CDR1 is SGHRS, CDR2 YFSETQ, per germline. This CDR3 is 15 amino acids long. The V gene lost 4 bases and the J gene lost 9 bases, with 20 bases spanning the gap. CDR3 sequence (DNA): TGCGCCAGCAGCCCCTCGACTCTCCCCGGCTCTGAGCAGTTCTTC. It codes for CASSPSTLPGSEQFF.

The chain recombines TRBV4-2 with TRBJ2-7; 12 bases are shared with TRBD2. The ends lost 1 base at V and 4 bases at J; junction bases unmatched: 2. Germline values: CDR1 LGHNA, CDR2 YNFKEQ. The CDR3 runs to 15 residues. The CDR3 region has the DNA TGTGCCAGCAGCCAAGGACTAGCGGGGGTATACGAGCAGTACTTC. Translated: CASSQGLAGVYEQYF.

V is TRBV11-2 and J is TRBJ1-2, with TRBD1 matching 12 bases. Trimming removed 4 bases from V and 4 bases from J; junction bases left unmatched: 4. Per the germline V gene, CDR1 is SGHAT and CDR2 is FQNNGV. There are 15 residues in the CDR3. CDR3 sequence reads: CASSYGTGGAYGYTF. The CDR3 DNA reads TGTGCCAGCAGCTACGGGACAGGGGGCGCCTATGGCTACACCTTC.

The rearrangement links TRBV11-3 to TRBJ2-1; possible D gene TRBD1, 6 bases. The CDR3 is 13 residues long. Germline V CDR1 and CDR2: SGHNT, YENEEA. V lost 3 bases and J lost 8, with 11 bases in between. CDR3 DNA sequence: TGTGCCAGCAGCTTCCGCAGGGGTGATGAGCAGTTCTTC. Translated, it gives CASSFRRGDEQFF.

The chain has TRBV7-6 and TRBJ1-3; D not certain. The germline V gene has CDR1 SGHVS and CDR2 FNYEAQ. The CDR3 runs to 17 residues. Trimming cost V 4 bases and J 0 bases, with 16 bases left between them. CDR3 sequence reads: CASSSAIGVYSGNTIYF. Here the CDR3 DNA reads TGTGCCAGCAGCTCGGCTATCGGTGTCTACTCTGGAAACACCATATATTTT.

The chain recombines TRBV5-1 with TRBJ2-2, with TRBD1 identical over 8 bases. This CDR3 comprises 15 residues. Germline CDR1 SGHRS, CDR2 YFSETQ. The V segment lost 3 bases and the J segment 2 bases; nucleotides outside the gene matches: 3. CDR3 sequence: CASSYDRGNTGELFF. CDR3 DNA: TGCGCCAGCAGCTACGACAGGGGAAACACCGGGGAGCTGTTTTTT. Full variable domain (rest looked up from reference TRBV5-1 and TRBJ2-2): KAGVTQTPRYLIKTRGQQVTLSCSPISGHRSVSWYQQTPGQGLQFLFEYFSETQRNKGNFPGRFSGRQFSNSRSEMNVSTLELGDSALYLCASSYDRGNTGELFFGEGSRLTVL.

The chain joins TRBV7-9 to TRBJ1-3; weak D call: TRBD1 (6 bases). Germline assignment: CDR1 SEHNR and CDR2 FQNEAQ (reference sequence). This CDR3 is 16 amino acids long. Trimming shortened V by 1 base and J by 2 bases, and 12 bases separated the two germline ends. In DNA, the CDR3 is TGTGCCAGCAGCTTAGTTGGGGGCGCCCCTGGAAACACCATATATTTT. It translates to CASSLVGGAPGNTIYF. The complete variable domain, with remaining parts taken from reference TRBV7-9 and TRBJ1-3, reads DTGVSQNPRHKITKRGQNVTFRCDPISEHNRLYWYRQTLGQGPEFLTYFQNEAQLEKSRLLSDRFSAERPKGSFSTLEIQRTEQGDSAMYLCASSLVGGAPGNTIYFGEGSWLTVV.

This clone appeared a single time. The chain carries TRBV14 and TRBJ2-2; unclear D gene. This CDR3 has 14 residues. Germline V gives CDR1 SGHDN, CDR2 FVKESK. Trimming took off 0 bases at V and 4 bases at J, with 6 bases between the two ends. CDR3 coding DNA: TGTGCCAGCAGCCAAGATTTATCCACCGGGGAGCTGTTTTTT. The encoded protein is CASSQDLSTGELFF.

The V and J genes are TRBV19 and TRBJ2-7, with D maybe TRBD1 (6 bases). Trimming stripped 5 bases from V and 2 bases from J, with 13 bases between. Germline V gene data show CDR1 as LNHDA and CDR2 as SQIVND (reference sequence). CDR3 length: 14 residues. CDR3 DNA: TGTGCCAGTAGTCCCGGACAGAGTACCTACGAGCAGTACTTC. This encodes CASSPGQSTYEQYF. Variable domain in full (rest from reference TRBV19 and TRBJ2-7): DGGITQSPKYLFRKEGQNVTLSCEQNLNHDAMYWYRQDPGQGLRLIYYSQIVNDFQKGDIAEGYSVSREKKESFPLTVTSAQKNPTAFYLCASSPGQSTYEQYFGPGTRLTVT.

The chain uses TRBV5-1 and TRBJ2-3; 9 bases agree with TRBD1. In germline, CDR1 is SGHRS, CDR2 YFSETQ. The ends lost 0 bases at V and 1 base at J; junction bases unmatched: 0. This CDR3 has 15 residues. CDR3 loop: CASSLDRGRTDTQYF. The CDR3 nucleotides read TGCGCCAGCAGCTTGGACAGGGGGCGCACAGATACGCAGTATTTT.

This clone occurred once. The chain uses TRBV6-5 and TRBJ1-1, with no clear D. Germline-derived CDR1 and CDR2 are MNHEY and SVGAGI. Trimming took off 5 bases at V and 6 bases at J, with 16 bases between the two ends. The CDR3 contains 14 residues. The CDR3 is CASSDPVRRAEAFF. The CDR3 DNA follows: TGTGCCAGCAGTGATCCGGTTAGGAGGGCTGAAGCTTTCTTT.

CDR3 amino acids: CASSQPGRERWGYTF. DNA for the CDR3: TGCGCCAGCAGCCAGCCGGGACGCGAACGTTGGGGCTACACCTTC. The chain joins TRBV4-1 to TRBJ1-2; perhaps TRBD1 as D (5 bases). The V end was cut by 3 bases, the J end by 8 bases, with 19 bases between. The germline V gene encodes CDR1 MGHRA and CDR2 YSYEKL. The CDR3 runs to 15 residues.

This sequence joins TRBV5-1 and TRBJ1-6; D is unresolved. Germline V CDR1 and CDR2: SGHRS, YFSETQ. The CDR3 covers 16 residues. Trimming left V 1 base short and J 5 bases short, with 13 bases between. CDR3 amino acids: CASSLRAPQNNSPLHF. CDR3 nucleotides: TGCGCCAGCAGCTTGAGGGCGCCACAGAATAATTCACCCCTCCACTTT.

This clone was detected only once. The V call is TRBV5-5, the J call TRBJ1-2, with 9 bases matching TRBD1. Germline V lookup: CDR1 SGHKS, CDR2 YYEKEE (reference sequence). With V trimmed by 1 base and J by 4 bases, 11 bases remained unmatched. The CDR3 length is 17 residues. This CDR3 reads CASSLQFWTGVGYGYTF. The CDR3 DNA sequence: TGTGCCAGCAGCTTGCAGTTCTGGACAGGGGTAGGCTATGGCTACACCTTC. The whole variable domain, filled in from reference TRBV5-5 and TRBJ1-2, reads DAGVTQSPTHLIKTRGQQVTLRCSPISGHKSVSWYQQVLGQGPQFIFQYYEKEERGRGNFPDRFSARQFPNYSSELNVNALLLGDSALYLCASSLQFWTGVGYGYTFGSGTRLTVV.

This clone occurred once. This chain's CDR3 is CASSRTSGALYEQYF. The CDR3 DNA is TGCGCCAGCAGCCGGACCTCGGGGGCCCTCTACGAGCAGTACTTC. V gene TRBV4-1 combines with J gene TRBJ2-7; D might be TRBD1 or TRBD2, each matching 6 bases. Trimming cost V 4 bases and J 3 bases, with 16 bases left between them. CDR1 and CDR2 (germline): MGHRA, YSYEKL. This CDR3 has 15 amino acids.

As concerns this clone: This sample includes further DNA sequences coding for the same CDR3. J is TRBJ2-2 and V is TRBV19; D gene uncertain. Trimming pared 3 bases from V and 1 base from J, leaving 3 bases between. The CDR3 is 13 amino acids. CDR1 and CDR2 (germline): LNHDA, SQIVND (reference sequence). This CDR3 reads CASSIGNTGELFF. DNA for the CDR3: TGTGCCAGTAGTATCGGGAACACCGGGGAGCTGTTTTTT.

The V call is TRBV19, the J call TRBJ1-4, with unresolved D. Germline-derived CDR1 and CDR2 are LNHDA and SQIVND (reference sequence). V shed 4 bases and J shed 3 bases, with 12 bases lying between them. CDR3 length equals 15 residues. CDR3 sequence: CASSRISVANEKLFF. The CDR3, as DNA: TGTGCCAGTAGTAGGATTTCAGTGGCTAATGAAAAACTGTTTTTT.

This clone was seen once. V gene TRBV5-3 combines with J gene TRBJ1-5; TRBD1 matches 8 bases. TRBV5-3 is known as an ORF, though its function is uncertain. CDR3 size: 17 residues. J gave up 0 bases and V 4 bases, and 9 bases lay outside the gene matches. CDR3 loop: CARSRTGSGDSNQPQHF. The CDR3 nucleotides read TGTGCCAGAAGCCGGACAGGGTCGGGGGATAGCAATCAGCCCCAGCATTTT.